This T cell receptor beta chain was profiled in a study of cytomegalovirus exposure and HLA in healthy donors. Turning to the study itself: The roughly 100 million unique TCR beta sequences, from around 200 million T cells, were found by an earlier analysis.

With regard to this clone: Its target is unknown.

With 60 Vbeta and 13 Jbeta primers, the PCR was carried out. As processed by the authors: In a later analysis, 79 million or so unique TCR beta chains included roughly 11 million shared by two or more donors. Sequencing was performed with immunoSEQ multiplex PCR; in TCRdb, only in-frame clones are kept and a portion is missing. V and J calls and clone size are those listed in that table; D and trimming were worked out from the DNA. The table lists 110,000 to 150,000 clones, 70% of them singletons, with approximately 1.6% in the top ten. Study findings and constraints: Across HLA loci, a later analysis found differing TCR association rates, with DRB1 most and HLA-C fewest. Common viral pathogens were later found to be apparently linked to several of the most significant clusters.

The clonotype was recovered from a woman aged 30 to 39 in good health and CMV-seronegative. Specimen: PBMCs.

Here the CDR3 reads CASRQVAMNTEAFF. CDR3 bases: TGTGCCAGCAGGCAGGTAGCGATGAACACTGAAGCTTTCTTT. The chain joins TRBV21-1 to TRBJ1-1. TRBV21-1 is given as a pseudogene. CDR3 size: 14 residues.